Detailed here is one T cell receptor beta chain. At one end, the junction sequence differs from germline, possibly due to a read error. The source of the sample is a study of blood T cells in healthy people across ages. Germline V lookup: CDR1 MNHEY, CDR2 SVGAGI. This CDR3 spans 15 amino acids. A second PCR, run for roughly 7 to 12 cycles, used a sample-barcoded 5' primer plus a J-beta primer mix. TCRdb processed the 5' RACE reads anew with MiXCR; each CDR3 protein has one entry. The profile shows some 1.5 million distinct CDR3 sequences, under 30% of them singletons. The V and J genes are TRBV6-5 and TRBJ2-7, with 11 bases aligning to TRBD2. This receptor was obtained from a woman aged 30 to 39 in good health. Sample: blood. This CDR3 is CVSSPSSGGTYEQYF. The DNA for the CDR3 is TGTGTCAGCAGTCCATCTAGCGGGGGGACCTACGAGCAGTACTTC.